This is a list of T cell receptor beta chains from one sample in a study of cytomegalovirus exposure and HLA in healthy donors. Clones were sequenced by immunoSEQ multiplex PCR, and TCRdb holds only the in-frame ones, with some missing. The table has some 84,000 clones, more than 70% seen once. Sequencing was carried out using PBMCs. The source of these receptors is a male donor in good health and CMV-seropositive. Each CDR3 is given with its conserved first and last residue.

J	length	V	CDR3
TRBJ1-2	15	TRBV19	CASSRSTATTYGYTF
TRBJ1-2	15	TRBV4-1	CASSQEPAGAYGYTF
TRBJ1-2	12	TRBV7-2	CASSLRMRGYTF
TRBJ1-5	15	TRBV6-6	CASRSSRGQRQPQHF
TRBJ2-2	15	TRBV5-1	CASSSRQGPTGELFF
TRBJ1-1	15	TRBV5-5	CASSWRAGRNTEAFF
TRBJ2-3	13	TRBV28	CASMAGGTDTQYF
TRBJ1-1	12	TRBV25-1	CASSTGNTEAFF
TRBJ1-5	16	TRBV18	CASSPGQGLSNQPQHF
TRBJ2-4	20	TRBV4-2	CASSQSSWTSGGGAKNIQYF
TRBJ1-1	14	TRBV5-1	CASSPGTGNTEAFF
TRBJ1-6	17	TRBV28	CASSLFGQGAGNSPLHF
TRBJ2-7	15	TRBV6-6	CATKVSGTAYYEQYF
TRBJ2-3	13	TRBV28	CASRREVTDTQYF
TRBJ1-2	14	TRBV5-4	CASSSREDSGGYTF
TRBJ1-1	15	TRBV7-9	CASSSNTGGATEAFF
TRBJ2-1	14	TRBV10-3	CAITPVASYNEQFF
TRBJ2-5	13	TRBV28	CASRPRGGGTQYF
TRBJ2-7	17	TRBV7-2	CASSLVSGSGAWYEQYF
TRBJ1-3	14	TRBV7-2	CASSLVVSGNTIYF
TRBJ2-7	14	TRBV6-5	CASSALQGLWEQYF
TRBJ2-7	12	TRBV5-1	CASSTGAYEQYF
TRBJ2-2	17	TRBV19	CASSILALAGSAGELFF
TRBJ2-2	17	TRBV5-4	CASSKGLAGVGTGELFF
TRBJ1-4	14	TRBV6-5	CASQQGRGSEKLFF
NA	16	TRBV5-4	CASSYAGTSGNYEQYF